Shown below are 31 T cell receptor beta chains from a single sample sequenced in a study of blood T cell repertoires in COVID-19. TCRdb keeps only in-frame clones here, not all; method: immunoSEQ multiplex PCR. The profile covers some 200,000 clones, with 80% to 90% appearing a single time and roughly 11% taken by the ten largest. Specimen: peripheral blood. The origin of the receptors is a middle-aged woman with COVID-19, enrolled during active disease.

The rearrangement uses TRBV9 and TRBJ2-3, with 7 bases fitting TRBD2. The CDR3 has 14 residues. Germline V gives CDR1 SGDLS, CDR2 YYNGEE. With V trimmed by 0 bases and J by 6 bases, 4 bases remained unmatched. The CDR3 nucleotides read TGTGCCAGCAGCGTAGCTGAGGGAGGGGATACGCAGTATTTT. Translation: CASSVAEGGDTQYF. The entire variable domain, with the rest obtained from reference TRBV9 and TRBJ2-3, is as follows: DSGVTQTPKHLITATGQRVTLRCSPRSGDLSVYWYQQSLDQGLQFLIQYYNGEERAKGNILERFSAQQFPDLHSELNLSSLELGDSALYFCASSVAEGGDTQYFGPGTRLTVL.

The chain recombines TRBV6-5 with TRBJ1-6, with a possible D match to TRBD1 (5 bases). Germline values: CDR1 MNHEY, CDR2 SVGAGI. V dropped 10 bases and J dropped 0 bases, with 10 bases sitting between them. The CDR3 consists of 14 residues. The CDR3 protein is CATRQSSYNSPLHF. CDR3 bases: TGTGCCACCCGACAGAGCTCCTATAATTCACCCCTCCACTTT.

The chain carries TRBV19 and TRBJ1-1; 8 nucleotides match TRBD1. The CDR3 sequence is 13 residues long. The germline V gene encodes CDR1 LNHDA and CDR2 SQIVND (reference sequence). V shed 5 bases and J 8 bases; nucleotides not matched to a gene: 7. The CDR3 sequence is CASSLYRGAEAFF. DNA of the CDR3: TGTGCCAGTAGTTTATACAGGGGGGCGGAAGCTTTCTTT. The whole variable domain, remainder taken from reference TRBV19 and TRBJ1-1, is DGGITQSPKYLFRKEGQNVTLSCEQNLNHDAMYWYRQDPGQGLRLIYYSQIVNDFQKGDIAEGYSVSREKKESFPLTVTSAQKNPTAFYLCASSLYRGAEAFFGQGTRLTVV.

This chain connects TRBV6-6 to TRBJ1-2; 7 bases agree with TRBD1. Germline V gene data show CDR1 as MNHNY and CDR2 as SVGAGI (reference sequence). This CDR3 is built from 16 residues. The V and J ends lost 4 bases and 3 bases, in that order; junction bases with no gene match: 11. The DNA of the CDR3 is TGTGCCAGCAGTTCCCTTAAGGGGGCTCGGGACTATGGCTACACCTTC. Translation: CASSSLKGARDYGYTF.

The V and J genes are TRBV27 and TRBJ2-7; the match to TRBD1 covers 7 bases. CDR1 is MNHEY and CDR2 is SMNVEV in the germline V gene (reference sequence). CDR3 length: 14 amino acids. V gave up 2 bases and J gave up 4 bases; unmatched junction bases: 5. The CDR3 coding sequence is TGTGCCAGCAGTTTAGGTCCAGGGGGATACGAGCAGTACGTC. It codes for CASSLGPGGYEQYV.

The chain joins TRBV3-1 (or the pseudogene TRBV3-2) to TRBJ1-3, with a tentative D call TRBD1 (5 bases). The germline CDR1 and CDR2 sequences are LGHDT and YNNKEL (reference sequence). The length of the CDR3 is 13 residues. V was clipped by 4 bases and J by 7 bases, with 11 bases between them. For the CDR3, the DNA is TGTGCCAGCAGCCTTGGGCAGGGTAACACCATATATTTT. Translation: CASSLGQGNTIYF.

The chain carries TRBV7-9 and TRBJ2-1; no reliable D call. CDR1 and CDR2 from the germline V gene are SEHNR and FQNEAQ (reference sequence). V shed 5 bases and J shed 0 bases, with 5 bases lying between them. The CDR3 is made up of 13 amino acids. The CDR3 protein is CASSKSSYNEQFF. CDR3 bases: TGTGCCAGCAGCAAGAGCTCCTACAATGAGCAGTTCTTC.

The V call is TRBV5-1, the J call TRBJ2-1; 12 bases map to TRBD2. CDR3 length: 16 amino acids. CDR1 and CDR2 from the germline V gene are SGHRS and YFSETQ. V was clipped by 0 bases and J by 15 bases; unmatched bases: 13. DNA for the CDR3: TGCGCCAGCAGCTTGGAAGGGGCTAGCGGGAGGGCCGAAGCGTTCTTC. It translates to CASSLEGASGRAEAFF.

The chain couples TRBV5-5 to TRBJ2-1; a weak D match, TRBD1 (5 bases). The CDR3 has 15 residues. Germline V gives CDR1 SGHKS, CDR2 YYEKEE (reference sequence). V lost 2 bases to trimming and J lost 9 bases, with 18 bases between them. The DNA of the CDR3 is TGTGCCAGCAGCTTAGGAATAGCAGGGCTTGGTGAGCAGTTCTTC. Its translation is CASSLGIAGLGEQFF.

J is TRBJ1-2 and V is TRBV5-6; 7 bases fit TRBD1. Germline V gives CDR1 SGHDT, CDR2 YYEEEE. V lost 2 bases to trimming and J lost 4 bases; unmatched junction nucleotides: 5. CDR3 length equals 14 residues. The CDR3 bases are TGTGCCAGCAGCTTACACAGGGGAATCTATGGCTACACCTTC. It translates to CASSLHRGIYGYTF.

This clone was seen only a few times. The chain uses TRBV4-1 and TRBJ2-2, with D uncertain. The V gene's germline CDR1 is MGHRA and CDR2 YSYEKL. The CDR3 contains 14 residues. V was cut by 5 bases and J by 2 bases, with 9 bases left in between. CDR3 sequence (DNA): TGCGCCAGCAGCGGCATGATAAACACCGGGGAGCTGTTTTTT. Translation: CASSGMINTGELFF.

The gene calls are TRBV6-6 and TRBJ2-3, with no clear D. The CDR3 is 12 residues long. V was shortened by 6 bases and J by 6 bases, with 10 bases between the two germline ends. Germline lookup yields CDR1 MNHNY and CDR2 SVGAGI (reference sequence). CDR3 region: CASSHEADTQYF. Written as DNA, the CDR3 is TGTGCCAGCAGCCACGAGGCTGATACGCAGTATTTT.

The V call is TRBV28, the J call TRBJ2-1; TRBD2 agrees at 9 bases. Trimming removed 6 bases from V and 8 bases from J; junction bases left unmatched: 8. Germline V gene sequence: CDR1 MDHEN, CDR2 SYDVKM. This CDR3 has 14 residues. The CDR3 DNA is TGTGCCAGCAGGGGGACTAGCTTTTTCTATGAGCAGTTCTTC. Translated: CASRGTSFFYEQFF.

The J gene is TRBJ2-1, the V gene TRBV24-1; D gene ambiguous. There are 14 residues in the CDR3. The V gene lost 4 bases and the J gene lost 5 bases, with 11 bases spanning the gap. In germline, CDR1 is KGHDR, CDR2 SFDVKD. The CDR3 DNA is TGTGCCACCAGTGAGGTATCAGAAGACAATGAGCAGTTCTTC. Translating it yields CATSEVSEDNEQFF.

The chain joins TRBV27 to TRBJ1-1, with D perhaps matching TRBD1 (5 bases). V lost 5 bases to trimming and J lost 11 bases, with 12 bases between them. The CDR3 spans 11 residues. Germline CDR1 reads MNHEY; CDR2 reads SMNVEV (reference sequence). The CDR3 region has the DNA TGTGCCAGCAGTAAGGGGTGGGTGGCTTTCTTT. The encoded protein is CASSKGWVAFF.

This clone was counted once. This sequence joins TRBV30 and TRBJ2-1; D is undetermined. The CDR3 runs 12 residues. With 0 bases removed from V and 9 bases from J, the gap between germline ends came to 9 bases. Germline loops: CDR1 GTSNPN, CDR2 SVGIG (reference sequence). The CDR3 nucleotides read TGTGCCTGGAGTGTAAGCCGCCCTGAGCAGTTCTTC. Translated, it gives CAWSVSRPEQFF.

V gene TRBV13 combines with J gene TRBJ2-1; 9 positions agree with TRBD2. CDR3 length: 15 residues. The ends lost 3 bases at V and 6 bases at J; junction bases unmatched: 6. Germline V gene lookup returns CDR1 PRHDT and CDR2 FYEKMQ (reference sequence). The CDR3 region is CASSLRARGGNEQFF. Written as DNA, the CDR3 is TGTGCCAGCAGCTTGAGAGCGCGGGGGGGCAATGAGCAGTTCTTC.

This clone occurred once. This rearrangement joins TRBV5-4 to TRBJ2-7; D perhaps matches TRBD2 (6 bases). CDR1 and CDR2 (germline): SGHNT, YYREEE (reference sequence). The CDR3 length is 15 residues. Trimming pared 7 bases from V and 0 bases from J, leaving 17 bases between. The DNA for the CDR3 is TGTGCCAGCTCAGGCGGTGGAGGGCCCTCCTACGAGCAGTACTTC. The encoded protein is CASSGGGGPSYEQYF.

DNA of the CDR3: TGTGCCAGCAGCTTAGGGCGCCGGGGTAATTCACCCCTCCACTTT. Translating it yields CASSLGRRGNSPLHF. This rearrangement joins TRBV11-2 to TRBJ1-6, with D uncertain. V lost 1 base, J lost 6 bases, and 10 bases lay in between. CDR3 length: 15 amino acids. Germline CDR1 is SGHAT and CDR2 is FQNNGV.

This clone showed up just a few times. The V gene is TRBV15, the J gene TRBJ1-5; TRBD1 aligns across 11 bases. Trimming took 3 bases from V and 5 from J; bases not matched to a gene: 3. CDR1 and CDR2 (germline): LNHNV, YYDKDF (reference sequence). The CDR3 spans 15 residues. DNA of the CDR3: TGTGCCACCAGCAGGGACAGGGGGCGCGATCAGCCCCAGCATTTT. Its translation is CATSRDRGRDQPQHF.

This clone was seen once. The rearrangement uses TRBV5-4 and TRBJ1-2; D ambiguous. CDR3 size: 15 residues. CDR1 is SGHNT, CDR2 YYREEE, per germline (reference sequence). V gave up 5 bases and J gave up 3 bases, with 17 bases separating them. Here the CDR3 reads CASRTGHLSDYGYTF. CDR3 DNA sequence: TGTGCCAGCAGAACCGGTCACCTAAGCGACTATGGCTACACCTTC.

The chain joins TRBV30 to TRBJ2-3; TRBD2 is a possible D gene (6 bases). This CDR3 spans 13 amino acids. V was shortened by 4 bases and J by 4 bases, with 12 bases between the two germline ends. Germline-derived CDR1 and CDR2 are GTSNPN and SVGIG (reference sequence). The CDR3 DNA reads as TGTGCCTGGAAGGTGACGGGGGCAGATACGCAGTATTTT. Encoded protein: CAWKVTGADTQYF. The full variable domain, completed using reference TRBV30 and TRBJ2-3, is SQTIHQWPATLVQPVGSPLSLECTVEGTSNPNLYWYRQAAGRGLQLLFYSVGIGQISSEVPQNLSASRPQDRQFILSSKKLLLSDSGFYLCAWKVTGADTQYFGPGTRLTVL.

The chain employs TRBV27 and TRBJ2-1; D gene ambiguous. The length of the CDR3 is 13 residues. Trimming shortened V by 3 bases and J by 8 bases, and 11 bases separated the two germline ends. The germline V gene has CDR1 MNHEY and CDR2 SMNVEV (reference sequence). The CDR3 loop is CASSLIGPDEQFF. The CDR3, as DNA: TGTGCCAGCAGTTTGATTGGCCCCGATGAGCAGTTCTTC.

V gene TRBV28 combines with J gene TRBJ2-7; 10 bases match TRBD2. The CDR3 totals 16 residues. Looked up from germline, CDR1 is MDHEN and CDR2 is SYDVKM. V gave up 3 bases and J gave up 4 bases; unmatched junction bases: 9. CDR3 sequence (DNA): TGTGCCAGCAGTTTCCTAGCGGGAGAGACCCTTTACGAGCAGTACTTC. It specifies CASSFLAGETLYEQYF.

The chain uses TRBV19 and TRBJ2-2, with 11 bases identical to TRBD2. With V trimmed by 7 bases and J by 3 bases, 19 bases remained unmatched. The germline V gene has CDR1 LNHDA and CDR2 SQIVND (reference sequence). This CDR3 spans 20 amino acids. The CDR3 here is CASTSPWPGTSGGYTGELFF. CDR3 DNA sequence: TGTGCCAGTACCTCCCCCTGGCCCGGTACTAGCGGGGGTTACACCGGGGAGCTGTTTTTT.

The CDR3 reads CASSTAQGHTQYF. The CDR3 DNA reads TGTGCCAGCAGTACCGCCCAGGGTCATACGCAGTATTTT. The gene calls are TRBV28 and TRBJ2-3, with a possible D match to TRBD1 (5 bases). Germline CDR1 and CDR2: MDHEN and SYDVKM. The CDR3 extends over 13 amino acids. Trimming removed 5 bases from V and 7 bases from J, with 13 bases in between.

J is TRBJ1-5 and V is TRBV9; 9 bases are shared with TRBD1. CDR1 is SGDLS and CDR2 is YYNGEE in the germline V gene. This CDR3 comprises 14 residues. V dropped 3 bases and J dropped 5; count of bases not matched to a gene: 3. This CDR3 is CASSATGGDQPQHF. CDR3 DNA: TGTGCCAGCAGCGCGACAGGGGGAGATCAGCCCCAGCATTTT.

The V call is TRBV5-1, the J call TRBJ2-2; the match to TRBD1 covers 8 bases. Germline assignment: CDR1 SGHRS and CDR2 YFSETQ. There are 13 residues in the CDR3. Germline trimming cut 4 bases from V and 5 bases from J; bases unmatched to any gene: 1. CDR3 region: CASSGQGTGELFF. In DNA form, the CDR3 reads TGCGCCAGCAGCGGACAGGGAACCGGGGAGCTGTTTTTT. The whole variable domain, remainder taken from reference TRBV5-1 and TRBJ2-2, is KAGVTQTPRYLIKTRGQQVTLSCSPISGHRSVSWYQQTPGQGLQFLFEYFSETQRNKGNFPGRFSGRQFSNSRSEMNVSTLELGDSALYLCASSGQGTGELFFGEGSRLTVL.

This chain joins TRBV7-9 and TRBJ1-1; D might be TRBD1 (6 bases). The CDR3 length is 17 residues. V lost 1 base, J lost 4 bases, and 19 bases lay in between. Germline V CDR1 and CDR2: SEHNR, FQNEAQ (reference sequence). CDR3: CASSLDQYRVSATEAFF. The CDR3, as DNA: TGTGCCAGCAGCTTAGACCAATACAGGGTTTCGGCCACTGAAGCTTTCTTT.

Note on this clone: Other DNA variants within this sample encode the same CDR3. The J gene is TRBJ2-5, the V gene TRBV11-2; D is possibly TRBD2 (7 bases). Germline assignment: CDR1 SGHAT and CDR2 FQNNGV. The CDR3 totals 15 residues. Trimming pared 5 bases from V and 4 bases from J, leaving 17 bases between. The CDR3 region has the DNA TGTGCCAGCAGCCAAAGTGGGGGGGCCTTAGAGACCCAGTACTTC. It is translated as CASSQSGGALETQYF.

The rearrangement joins TRBV19 to TRBJ2-3, with TRBD2 as a possible D gene (6 bases). This CDR3 has 12 residues. With 10 bases removed from V and 1 base from J, the gap between germline ends came to 9 bases. Germline V lookup: CDR1 LNHDA, CDR2 SQIVND (reference sequence). The CDR3 sequence: CATGGGTDTQYF. CDR3 nucleotides: TGTGCCACCGGGGGAGGCACAGATACGCAGTATTTT.